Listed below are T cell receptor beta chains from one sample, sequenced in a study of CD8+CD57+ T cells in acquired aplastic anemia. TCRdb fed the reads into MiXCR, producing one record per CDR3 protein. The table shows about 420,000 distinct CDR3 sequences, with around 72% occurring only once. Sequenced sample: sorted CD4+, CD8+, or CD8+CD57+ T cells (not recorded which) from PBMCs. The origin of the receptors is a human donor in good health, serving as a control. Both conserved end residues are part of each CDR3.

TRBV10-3,CAITSTGFDYGYTF
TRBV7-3,CASGLSRDRETQYF
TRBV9,CASSATGGSATNEKLFF
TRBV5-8,CASSPSTSYNSPLHF
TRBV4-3,CASSQIGDRGTEAFF
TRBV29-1,CSVERGGWGNVLYF
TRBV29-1,CSVAGVETQAF
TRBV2,CASSANSNQPQHF
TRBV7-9,CASSLPGTDEAFF
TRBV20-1,CSTKERGQLPLHF
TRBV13,CASSFKDREETQYF
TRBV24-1,CASSSSPGVGTQYF
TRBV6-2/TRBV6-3,CASSYFWGANYGYTF
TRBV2,CASSTERGADTQYF
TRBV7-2,CASSRSSGEYEQYF
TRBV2,CASSELGRDTGELFF
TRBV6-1,CASSLSRRNNQPQHF
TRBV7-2,CASSPDGGAGSLVHF
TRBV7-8,CASSLNRDRANSPLHF
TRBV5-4,CASSLVRDYGYTF
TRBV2,CASGFKGANYAYTF
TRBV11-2,CASRRRQLGWYEQFF
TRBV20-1,CSARDGPWEYPPLHF
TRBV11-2,CASSSPGGPSYNEQFF
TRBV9,CASSGHIRTDTQYF
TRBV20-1,CSAIDRGTEAFF
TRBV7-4,CASSFKATPSVRGF
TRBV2,CASSAEQGTGNTIYF
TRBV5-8,CASKAGYNSPLHF
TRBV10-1,CASSIDIGVSEAFF